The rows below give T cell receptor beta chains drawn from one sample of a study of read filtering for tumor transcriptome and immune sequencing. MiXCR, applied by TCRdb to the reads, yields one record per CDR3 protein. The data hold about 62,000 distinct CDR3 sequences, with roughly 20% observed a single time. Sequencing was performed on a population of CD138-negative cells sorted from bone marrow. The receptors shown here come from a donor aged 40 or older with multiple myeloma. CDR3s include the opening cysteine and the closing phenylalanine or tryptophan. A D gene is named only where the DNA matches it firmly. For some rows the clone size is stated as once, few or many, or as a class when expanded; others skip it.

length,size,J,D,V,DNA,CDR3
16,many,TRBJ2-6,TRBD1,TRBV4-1,TGCGCCAGCAGCCAAGGTACAGGGGTCGGGGCCAACGTCCTGACTTTC,CASSQGTGVGANVLTF
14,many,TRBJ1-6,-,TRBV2,TGTGCCAGCAGTGCCGACAGGCGGAATTCACCCCTCCACTTT,CASSADRRNSPLHF
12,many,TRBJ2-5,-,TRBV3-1,TGTGCCAGCAGCACTACTCAAGAGACCCAGTACTTC,CASSTTQETQYF
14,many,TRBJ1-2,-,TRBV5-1,TGCGCCAGCAGCTTGGAAGGGACAAGCTATGGCTACACCTTC,CASSLEGTSYGYTF
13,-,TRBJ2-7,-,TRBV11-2,TGTGCCAGCAGCTTAGAGCAGGTTGCCGAGCAGTACTTC,CASSLEQVAEQYF
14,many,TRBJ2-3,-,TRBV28,TGTGCCATCCTGGGATCTTCTAGCACAGATACGCAGTATTTT,CAILGSSSTDTQYF
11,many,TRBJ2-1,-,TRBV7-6,TGTGCCAGCAGCCTCCGTGAAGAGCAGTTCTTC,CASSLREEQFF
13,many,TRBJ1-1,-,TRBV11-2,TGTGCCAGCAGCTTCGAGGGGCCCCATGAAGCTTTCTTT,CASSFEGPHEAFF
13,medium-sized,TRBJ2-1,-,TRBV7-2,TGTGCCAGCAGCCTGATACCAGAAAATGAGCAGTTCTTC,CASSLIPENEQFF
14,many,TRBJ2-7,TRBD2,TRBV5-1,TGCGCCAGCAGCTTGGTTAGCGGGAGCGACGAGCAGTACTTC,CASSLVSGSDEQYF
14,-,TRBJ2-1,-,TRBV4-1,TGCGCCAGCAGCCAATATGCGAGCTACAATGAACAGTTCTTC,CASSQYASYNEQFF
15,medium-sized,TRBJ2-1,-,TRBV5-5,TGTGCCAGCAGCTTGGGGACACCTCCGGTCGATGAGCAGTTCTTC,CASSLGTPPVDEQFF
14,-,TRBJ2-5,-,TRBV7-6,TGTGCCAGCAGCCCTACTGGGGGGATGGAGACCCAGTACTTC,CASSPTGGMETQYF
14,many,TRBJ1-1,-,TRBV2,TGTGCCAGCTCAAGGGCCTGGGGGGGCACTGAAGCTTTCTTT,CASSRAWGGTEAFF
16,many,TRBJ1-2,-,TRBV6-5,TGTGCCAGCAGTGGCTTATCCGGGACTCCAAACTATGGCTACACCTTC,CASSGLSGTPNYGYTF
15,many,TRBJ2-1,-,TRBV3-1,TGTGCCAGCAGCCAAGTTCGGGGTTCCTACAATGAGCAGTTCTTC,CASSQVRGSYNEQFF